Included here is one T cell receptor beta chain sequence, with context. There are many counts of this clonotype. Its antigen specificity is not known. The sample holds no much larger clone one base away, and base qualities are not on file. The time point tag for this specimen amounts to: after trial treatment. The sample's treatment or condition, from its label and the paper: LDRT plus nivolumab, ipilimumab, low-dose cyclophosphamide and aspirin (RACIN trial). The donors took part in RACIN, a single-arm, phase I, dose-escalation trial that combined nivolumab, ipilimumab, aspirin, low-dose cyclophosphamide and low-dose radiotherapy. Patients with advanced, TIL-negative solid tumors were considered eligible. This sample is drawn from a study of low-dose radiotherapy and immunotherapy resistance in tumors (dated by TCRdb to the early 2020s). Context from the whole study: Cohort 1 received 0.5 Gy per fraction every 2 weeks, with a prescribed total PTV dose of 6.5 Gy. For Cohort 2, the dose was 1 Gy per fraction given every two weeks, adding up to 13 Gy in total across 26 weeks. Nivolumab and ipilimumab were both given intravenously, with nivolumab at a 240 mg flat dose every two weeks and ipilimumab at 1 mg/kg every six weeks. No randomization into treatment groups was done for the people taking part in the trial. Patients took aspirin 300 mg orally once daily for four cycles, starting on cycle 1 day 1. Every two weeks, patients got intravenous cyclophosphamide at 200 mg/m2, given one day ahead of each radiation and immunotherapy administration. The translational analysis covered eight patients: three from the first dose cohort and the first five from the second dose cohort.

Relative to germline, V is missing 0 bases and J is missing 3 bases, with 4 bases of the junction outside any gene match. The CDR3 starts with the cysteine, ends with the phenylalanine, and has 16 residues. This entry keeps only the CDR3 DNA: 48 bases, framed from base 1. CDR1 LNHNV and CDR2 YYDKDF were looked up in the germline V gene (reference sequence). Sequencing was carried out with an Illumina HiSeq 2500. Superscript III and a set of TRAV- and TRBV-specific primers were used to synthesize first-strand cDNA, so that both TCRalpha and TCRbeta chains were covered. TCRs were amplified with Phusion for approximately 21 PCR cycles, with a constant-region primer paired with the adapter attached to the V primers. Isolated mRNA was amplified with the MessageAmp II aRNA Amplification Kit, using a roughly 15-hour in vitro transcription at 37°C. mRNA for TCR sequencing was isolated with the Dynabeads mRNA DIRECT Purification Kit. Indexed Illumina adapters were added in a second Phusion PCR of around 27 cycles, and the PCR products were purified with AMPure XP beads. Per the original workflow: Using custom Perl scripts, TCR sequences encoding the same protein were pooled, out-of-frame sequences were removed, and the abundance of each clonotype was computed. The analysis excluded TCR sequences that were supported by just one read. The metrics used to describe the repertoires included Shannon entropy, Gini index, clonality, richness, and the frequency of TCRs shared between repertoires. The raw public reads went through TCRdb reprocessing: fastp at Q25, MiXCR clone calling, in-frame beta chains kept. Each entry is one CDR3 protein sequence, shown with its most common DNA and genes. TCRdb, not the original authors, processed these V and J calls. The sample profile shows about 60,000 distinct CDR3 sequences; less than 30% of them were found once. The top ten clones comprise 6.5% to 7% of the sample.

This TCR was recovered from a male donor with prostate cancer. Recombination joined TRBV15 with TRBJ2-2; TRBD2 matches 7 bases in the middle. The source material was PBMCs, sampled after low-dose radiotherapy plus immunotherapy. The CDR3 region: CATSREQRDHTGELFF. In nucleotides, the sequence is TGTGCCACCAGCAGAGAGCAGCGGGACCACACCGGGGAGCTGTTTTTT.